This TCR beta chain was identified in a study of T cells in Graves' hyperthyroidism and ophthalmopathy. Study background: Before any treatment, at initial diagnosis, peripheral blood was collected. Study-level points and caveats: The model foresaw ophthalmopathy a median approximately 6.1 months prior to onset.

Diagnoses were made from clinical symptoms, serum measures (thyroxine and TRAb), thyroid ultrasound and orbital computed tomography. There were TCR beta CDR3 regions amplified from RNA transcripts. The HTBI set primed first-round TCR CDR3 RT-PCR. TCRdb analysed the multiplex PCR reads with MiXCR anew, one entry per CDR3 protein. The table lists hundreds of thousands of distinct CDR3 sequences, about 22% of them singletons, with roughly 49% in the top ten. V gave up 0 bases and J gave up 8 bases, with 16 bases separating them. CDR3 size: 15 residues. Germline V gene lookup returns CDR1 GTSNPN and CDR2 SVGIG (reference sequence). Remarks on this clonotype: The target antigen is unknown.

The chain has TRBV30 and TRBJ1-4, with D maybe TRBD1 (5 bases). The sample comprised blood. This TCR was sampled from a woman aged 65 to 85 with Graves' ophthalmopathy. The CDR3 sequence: CAWSVWDGRREKLFF. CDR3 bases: TGTGCCTGGAGTGTTTGGGACGGCCGCCGAGAAAAACTGTTTTTT.